Below are 11 T cell receptor beta chains sequenced from a single sample in a study of identical twins. One entry per CDR3 protein results from TCRdb running MiXCR on the 5' RACE reads. The sample records around 370,000 distinct CDR3 sequences, about 9% being singletons. The sample was naive T cells sorted from blood. The receptors come from a woman between 45 and 65 years old in good health.

V usage is TRBV5-1 and J usage is TRBJ2-7; 9 bases match TRBD2. With 4 bases clipped from V and 3 bases from J, the junction kept 11 bases outside the gene matches. CDR1 SGHRS and CDR2 YFSETQ come from the germline V gene. The CDR3 covers 16 residues. CDR3 region: CASSPGLAGTHYEQYV. DNA of the CDR3: TGCGCCAGCAGCCCCGGGCTAGCGGGAACACACTACGAGCAGTACGTC.

The genes are TRBV5-1 and TRBJ2-7; no reliable D call. Trimming stripped 5 bases from V and 0 bases from J, with 9 bases between. The length of the CDR3 is 13 residues. Germline V gene data show CDR1 as SGHRS and CDR2 as YFSETQ. In DNA form, the CDR3 reads TGCGCCAGCAGTTATGACAACTCCTACGAGCAGTACGTC. Translation: CASSYDNSYEQYV.

Worth noting for this clonotype: A much larger clone lies one base from this, so it may be a read error. The chain carries TRBV29-1 and TRBJ2-2, with D uncertain. The CDR3 consists of 12 residues. CDR1 and CDR2 (germline): SQVTM, ANQGSEA. Trimming cost V 8 bases and J 6 bases, with 13 bases left between them. CDR3 sequence reads: CSIQPSAGELFF. In DNA, the CDR3 is TGCAGCATTCAACCCTCGGCCGGGGAGCTGTTTTTT.

This clonotype was seen many times. The chain employs TRBV20-1 and TRBJ2-7; D tentatively fits TRBD1 or TRBD2 (5 bases each). CDR1 is DFQATT, CDR2 SNEGSKA, per germline (reference sequence). Deletions cut 4 bases from V and 6 bases from J, with 10 bases between. The CDR3 runs to 11 residues. The CDR3 coding sequence is TGCAGTGCTACGCATGGGGGCGAGCAGTACGTC. This translates into CSATHGGEQYV.

CDR3: CASSQIWTGANTEAFF. In nucleotides, the CDR3 is TGTGCCAGCAGTCAAATCTGGACAGGAGCCAACACTGAAGCTTTCTTT. The chain employs TRBV12-3 or TRBV12-4 and TRBJ1-1, with 7 bases aligning to TRBD1. V gave up 5 bases and J gave up 2 bases; unmatched junction bases: 11. The CDR3 sequence is 16 residues long.

Only a few counts were recorded for this clonotype. The chain employs TRBV5-4 and TRBJ1-1; unclear D gene. The V gene's germline CDR1 is SGHNT and CDR2 YYREEE (reference sequence). Trimming pared 1 base from V and 6 bases from J, leaving 10 bases between. This CDR3 region has 13 residues. CDR3 protein: CASSLNGEAEAFF. The DNA for the CDR3 is TGTGCCAGCAGCTTGAATGGGGAGGCTGAAGCTTTCTTT.

In the case of this clonotype: This may be a read error, as it is one base from a much larger clone. The V and J genes are TRBV6-2 or TRBV6-3 and TRBJ2-1; D is possibly TRBD1 or TRBD2 (5 bases each). Trimming took off 5 bases at V and 4 bases at J, with 15 bases between the two ends. Germline assignment: CDR1 MNHEY and CDR2 SVGEGT. This CDR3 comprises 15 residues. This CDR3 is CASSDRRGPYNEQFF. The CDR3 DNA reads as TGTGCCAGCAGTGATCGACGGGGACCATACAATGAGCAGTTCTTC.

This clonotype was seen many times. The chain uses TRBV5-1 and TRBJ2-1, with 12 bases matching TRBD2. CDR1 and CDR2 from the germline V gene are SGHRS and YFSETQ. V lost 3 bases, J lost 6 bases, and 10 bases stayed unmatched. This CDR3 is built from 17 residues. CDR3 DNA sequence: TGCGCCAGCAGCTATGCCGCGACTAGCGGGAGTGGCAATGAGCAGTTCTTC. This codes for CASSYAATSGSGNEQFF.

The chain links TRBV6-1 to TRBJ2-7; D remains unclear. The V gene's germline CDR1 is MNHNS and CDR2 SASEGT. This CDR3 contains 12 residues. V was pared by 2 bases and J by 7 bases, with 9 bases between. The CDR3: CASSEFGREQYV. The CDR3, as DNA: TGTGCCAGCAGTGAATTCGGCCGGGAGCAGTACGTC.

The chain links TRBV20-1 to TRBJ2-7; perhaps TRBD1 as D (8 bases). The V end lost 7 bases, the J end lost 0 bases, and 19 bases lay between the germline ends. The CDR3 has 15 residues. CDR1 is DFQATT, CDR2 SNEGSKA, per germline (reference sequence). The CDR3 DNA sequence: TGCAGTGTTTTTTCGACAGGGGAGGGCTCCTACGAGCAGTACTTC. It codes for CSVFSTGEGSYEQYF.

The chain carries TRBV6-1 and TRBJ1-1; D is possibly TRBD1 (5 bases). The CDR3 contains 13 residues. The germline gives CDR1 MNHNS, CDR2 SASEGT. Deletions cut 9 bases from V and 4 bases from J, with 15 bases between. CDR3 DNA sequence: TGTGCCAGTCGACGACAGCCATCCACTGAAGCTTTCTTT. As protein: CASRRQPSTEAFF.